Below are 8 T cell receptor beta chains sequenced from a single sample in a study of blood T cell repertoires in COVID-19. Method: immunoSEQ multiplex PCR; TCRdb's copy keeps in-frame clones and lacks some. Among more than 100,000 clones listed, roughly 90% were seen once. The sample consisted of peripheral blood. The receptors here all came from a woman aged 55 to 70 with acute or convalescent COVID-19.

The chain has TRBV12-3 or TRBV12-4 and TRBJ2-1; D is undetermined. The V end was cut by 5 bases, the J end by 8 bases, with 10 bases between. The CDR3 is 12 amino acids. CDR3: CASSPRKYEQFF. The CDR3 DNA is TGTGCCAGCAGTCCGCGGAAGTATGAGCAGTTCTTC.

V is TRBV4-1 and J is TRBJ2-1, with D unclear. The CDR3 loop spans 16 amino acids. Germline V gene sequence: CDR1 MGHRA, CDR2 YSYEKL. Trimming removed 3 bases at V and 3 bases at J, with 15 bases between. CDR3 sequence: CASSQADRNLYNEQFF. The CDR3 DNA reads TGCGCCAGCAGCCAGGCGGATCGGAATCTCTACAATGAGCAGTTCTTC.

V gene TRBV5-4 combines with J gene TRBJ1-2; no definite D call. CDR3 length: 15 amino acids. Germline V lookup: CDR1 SGHNT, CDR2 YYREEE (reference sequence). The ends were cut back, 4 bases at V and 7 bases at J, with 20 bases in the middle. The CDR3 spells CASSQPRPRSSGYTF. CDR3 nucleotide sequence: TGTGCCAGCAGCCAACCCCGGCCCCGTAGCTCTGGCTACACCTTC.

Remarks on this clone: The junction does not match germline at one end; this may be a read error. CDR3 nucleotide sequence: TGTGCCAGCAGGGGGAACTCAGGACAGGGTTGTGACTTC. Translation: CASRGNSGQGCDF. The chain is built from TRBV12-3 or TRBV12-4 and TRBJ2-7, with 8 nucleotides matching TRBD1. The CDR3 loop spans 13 amino acids.

The gene calls are TRBV9 and TRBJ2-1; TRBD2 aligns across 10 bases. The germline CDR1 and CDR2 sequences are SGDLS and YYNGEE. With V trimmed by 1 base and J by 0 bases, 4 bases remained unmatched. CDR3 length: 17 residues. CDR3 nucleotides: TGTGCCAGCAGCGTAAAAAGACTAGCGGGCTCCTACAATGAGCAGTTCTTC. It encodes CASSVKRLAGSYNEQFF.

This clone came up once. The chain uses TRBV6-5 and TRBJ2-1; D uncertain. V lost 4 bases, J lost 5 bases, and 12 bases lay in between. Germline assignment: CDR1 MNHEY and CDR2 SVGAGI. This CDR3 spans 14 amino acids. The CDR3 is CASSSTLGHNEQFF. CDR3 coding DNA: TGTGCCAGCAGTTCAACTCTGGGCCACAATGAGCAGTTCTTC.

The chain combines TRBV18 with TRBJ2-7, with 9 bases lining up with TRBD2. This CDR3 comprises 14 residues. V lost 3 bases and J lost 3; bases outside the gene matches: 3. The germline CDR1 and CDR2 sequences are KGHSH and LQKENI. The DNA for the CDR3 is TGTGCCAGCTCACCCCTAGCGGGGAACTACGAGCAGTACTTC. Protein product: CASSPLAGNYEQYF.

This chain links TRBV19 with TRBJ1-5; D is possibly TRBD1 (6 bases). V was pared by 5 bases and J by 7 bases, with 12 bases between. Germline V lookup: CDR1 LNHDA, CDR2 SQIVND (reference sequence). The CDR3 covers 13 residues. The CDR3 spells CASSGGGWQPQHF. In DNA form, the CDR3 reads TGTGCCAGTAGTGGGGGGGGCTGGCAGCCCCAGCATTTT.